This T cell receptor (beta chain) was captured by sequencing in a study of early T cells in non-severe SARS-CoV-2 infection. General study points: Clonotype matching in VDJdb favored anti-spike CD8 responses and did not capture private and CD4 specificities.

This clonotype appeared once. Its antigen is as yet unknown. This CDR3 is built from 10 residues. Trimming removed 6 bases from V and 9 bases from J, with 9 bases in between. Germline V lookup: CDR1 MDHEN, CDR2 SYDVKM. Attached unique molecular identifiers marked individual cDNA molecules. TCRdb re-analysed the 5' RACE reads in MiXCR, keeping a single row per CDR3 protein. The sample consists of roughly 120,000 distinct CDR3 sequences, 10% to 15% of them appearing once. The rearrangement links TRBV28 to TRBJ2-7; D gene ambiguous. The receptor comes from an adult who was a healthcare worker with PCR-confirmed SARS-CoV-2 infection or an uninfected control (not recorded which). The source material was whole blood, sampled at baseline. CDR3 bases: TGTGCCAGCAGCTCGCTGGTGCAGTACTTC. The encoded protein is CASSSLVQYF.